These T cell receptor beta chains were read from a single sample in a study of cytomegalovirus exposure and HLA in healthy donors. The repertoire was sequenced with immunoSEQ multiplex PCR; TCRdb's copy has only in-frame clones and lacks some. The sample shows about 110,000 clones, about 70% of them seen only once. The sequenced material came from PBMCs. The source of these receptors is a man younger than 45 in good health and CMV-seronegative. CDR3s include the opening cysteine and the closing phenylalanine or tryptophan. The order of the fields is J gene, V gene, D gene, clone size, CDR3 protein, CDR3 DNA. D genes are given only for firm matches. Only some rows state a clone size, as once, few, many or a class for expanded clones.

>TRBJ2-5|TRBV7-9|NA|NA
CASKARGGGIETQYF
TGTGCCAGCAAGGCACGGGGAGGGGGTATCGAGACCCAGTACTTC
>TRBJ2-3|TRBV11-3|TRBD2|once
CASSPQKLAGGTDTQYF
TGTGCCAGCAGCCCCCAGAAGCTAGCGGGAGGGACAGATACGCAGTATTTT
>TRBJ2-2|TRBV6-6|NA|NA
CASSRRQSANTGELFF
TGTGCCAGCAGCCGTCGACAGAGCGCGAACACCGGGGAGCTGTTTTTT
>TRBJ2-7|TRBV15|NA|once
CATSRPGHPTYEQYF
TGTGCCACCAGCAGACCCGGACACCCCACCTACGAGCAGTACTTC
>TRBJ2-1|TRBV11-3|NA|NA
CASSYGGGERSIREQFF
TGTGCCAGCAGCTACGGAGGGGGGGAGCGTTCAATTCGTGAGCAGTTCTTC
>TRBJ1-4|TRBV25-1|TRBD1|few
CASSDPTGEGEKLFF
TGTGCCAGCAGTGACCCGACAGGGGAGGGTGAAAAACTGTTTTTT
>TRBJ1-3|TRBV30|NA|NA
CAWSYASGNTIYF
TGTGCCTGGAGCTACGCGTCTGGAAACACCATATATTTT
>TRBJ1-5|TRBV5-1|TRBD1|NA
CASSLGQGGPNQPQHF
TGCGCCAGCAGCTTGGGACAGGGGGGCCCCAATCAGCCCCAGCATTTT
>TRBJ2-7|TRBV2|NA|NA
CASSGFNEQYF
TGTGCCAGCAGTGGATTTAACGAGCAGTACTTC
>TRBJ2-7|TRBV7-2|NA|NA
CASSLAGDLGEQYF
TGTGCCAGCAGCTTAGCGGGAGATTTAGGCGAGCAGTACTTC
>TRBJ1-2|TRBV19|TRBD1|NA
CASSSTTNRDSPYGYTF
TGTGCCAGTAGTTCCACGACTAACCGGGACAGCCCCTATGGCTACACCTTC
>TRBJ1-1|TRBV11-3|NA|NA
CASSLEFGGEAFF
TGTGCCAGCAGCTTAGAGTTCGGGGGAGAAGCTTTCTTT
>TRBJ2-1|TRBV7-2|NA|NA
CASSPSRGSFSYNEQFF
TGTGCCAGCAGCCCAAGCCGCGGAAGTTTCTCCTACAATGAGCAGTTCTTC
>TRBJ1-1|TRBV4-1|NA|NA
CASSPSVRQSNTEAFF
TGCGCCAGCAGCCCAAGTGTGAGACAGAGTAACACTGAAGCTTTCTTT
>TRBJ1-1|TRBV19|NA|NA
CASSIDLFRVRTDTEAFF
TGTGCCAGTAGTATAGATCTATTCAGGGTAAGGACAGACACTGAAGCTTTCTTT
>TRBJ1-1|TRBV5-6|NA|NA
CASSLLKGGYTEAFF
TGTGCCAGCAGCTTGTTGAAGGGGGGGTACACTGAAGCTTTCTTT
>TRBJ1-1|TRBV4-3|TRBD1|few
CASSQVRGGEQDGTEAFF
TGCGCCAGCAGCCAAGTGCGAGGGGGCGAGCAGGATGGGACTGAAGCTTTCTTT
>TRBJ2-7|TRBV7-2|TRBD1|NA
CASSRQGYNEQYF
TGTGCCAGCAGCAGACAGGGTTATAACGAGCAGTACTTC
>TRBJ2-7|TRBV5-1|TRBD2|once
CASSQTQLAGGGEQYF
TGCGCCAGCAGCCAAACTCAACTAGCGGGAGGCGGCGAGCAGTACTTC
>TRBJ2-2|TRBV7-9|NA|NA
CASSPRGSSGELFF
TGTGCCAGCAGCCCAAGGGGTTCCTCCGGGGAGCTGTTTTTT